The source of this T cell receptor (beta chain) is a study of blood T cell repertoires in COVID-19. Study overall: Nucleic acid was either cDNA or gDNA, and it came from T cells, B-cell-depleted T cells, or PBMCs.

Study processing details: Estimation of nucleated cell counts was performed using reference gene primer amplification. Sequencing was performed with immunoSEQ multiplex PCR; in TCRdb, only in-frame clones are kept and a portion is missing. V and J calls plus clone size are reproduced from that table; the DNA served to infer D and trimming. The sample consists of under 200,000 clones, about 86% of them appearing once. Sequences were obtained from peripheral blood. The clonotype originates from a man aged 50 or older with active or convalescent COVID-19.

In DNA form, the CDR3 reads TGTGCCAGTACCGCTAGCCCCTTGACAGGGACCGGAAACACCATATATTTT. This translates into CASTASPLTGTGNTIYF. The V call is TRBV19, the J call TRBJ1-3; 7 bases map to TRBD1. After removal of 7 bases from V and 4 bases from J, the junction contained 16 bases not matched to a gene. Germline V lookup: CDR1 LNHDA, CDR2 SQIVND (reference sequence). CDR3 length: 17 residues.